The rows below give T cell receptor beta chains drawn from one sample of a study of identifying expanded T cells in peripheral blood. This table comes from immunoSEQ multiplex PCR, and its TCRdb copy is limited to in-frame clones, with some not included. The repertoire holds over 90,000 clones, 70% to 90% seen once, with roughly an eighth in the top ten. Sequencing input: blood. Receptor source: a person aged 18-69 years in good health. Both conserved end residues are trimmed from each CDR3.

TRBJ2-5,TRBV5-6,ASSLRTPYQETQY
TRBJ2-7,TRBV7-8,ASSPEQGSLDEQY
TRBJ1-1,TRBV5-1,ASNAGSTTEAF
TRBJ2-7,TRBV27,ASRGLTGGYEQY
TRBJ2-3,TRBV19,ASSDRWGSADTQY
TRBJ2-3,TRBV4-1,ASSQVGLAVPETQY
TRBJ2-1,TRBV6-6,ASSQIAGGDNEQF
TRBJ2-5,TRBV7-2,ASSPQGGETQY
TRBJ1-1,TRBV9,ASSADINTEAF
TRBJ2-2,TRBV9,ASSVVAGGNTGELF
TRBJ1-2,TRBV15,ATSRVQGVYGYT
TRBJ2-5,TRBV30,AWRAASSGQY
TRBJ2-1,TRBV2,ASSETYSKGDEQF
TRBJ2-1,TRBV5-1,ASSLAVGSSYNEQF
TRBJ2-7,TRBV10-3,AISSQNYEQY
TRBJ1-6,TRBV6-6,AGGGQSPLH
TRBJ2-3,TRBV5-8,ASSPKGKTGRNTQY
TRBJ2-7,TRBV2,ASSLAGGEQY
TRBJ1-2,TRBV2,ASIRTGAGYGYT
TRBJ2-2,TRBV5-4,ASSLAPLAATGELF
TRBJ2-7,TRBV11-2,ASSYRPTGQGTYEQY
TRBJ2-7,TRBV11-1,ASSSGLAANYEQY
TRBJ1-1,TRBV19,ASSIGEAGAEAF
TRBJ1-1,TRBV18,ASSPITGGDTEAF
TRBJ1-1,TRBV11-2,ASSYPGALNTEAF
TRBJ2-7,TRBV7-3,ASSSGPSYEQY
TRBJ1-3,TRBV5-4,ASSLAGGPRVGNTIY
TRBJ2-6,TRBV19,ASSRDSDLSSGANVLT
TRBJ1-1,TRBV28,ASSSGQGTEAF
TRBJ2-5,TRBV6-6,ASNHLGETQY
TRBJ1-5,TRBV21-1,ARVIERAQPQH
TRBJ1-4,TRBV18,ASSPDGATNEKLF
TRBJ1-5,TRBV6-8,ASKWLYGNQPQH
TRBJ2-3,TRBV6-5,ASSYGGSSTDTQY
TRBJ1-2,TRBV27,ASSQGLRPFNYGYT
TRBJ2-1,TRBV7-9,ASSLEWEQF
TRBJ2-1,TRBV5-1,ASSITAFRVDNEQF
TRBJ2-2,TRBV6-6,ASSTSGGGTGELF
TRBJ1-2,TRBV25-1,ASSLDSYGYT
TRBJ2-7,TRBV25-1,ASRDRGGSYEQY
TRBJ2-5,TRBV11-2,ASSSRRGRETQY
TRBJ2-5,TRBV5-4,ASSPTGTSQETQY
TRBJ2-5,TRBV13,ASSLRLSVETQY
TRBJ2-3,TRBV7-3,ASSSRLDTDTQY
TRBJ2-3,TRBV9,ASSVGTGGWYTQY